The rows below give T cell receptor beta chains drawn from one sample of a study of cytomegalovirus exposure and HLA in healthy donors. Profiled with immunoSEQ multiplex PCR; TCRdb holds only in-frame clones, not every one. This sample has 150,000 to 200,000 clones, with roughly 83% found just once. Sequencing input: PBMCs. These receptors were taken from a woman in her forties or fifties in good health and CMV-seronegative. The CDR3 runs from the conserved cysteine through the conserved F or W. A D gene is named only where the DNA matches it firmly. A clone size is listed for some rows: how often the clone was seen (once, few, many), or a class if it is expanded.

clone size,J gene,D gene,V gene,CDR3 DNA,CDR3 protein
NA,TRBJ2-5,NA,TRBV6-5,TGTGCCAGCACCTTCGGGGGTTCGGAGACCCAGTACTTC,CASTFGGSETQYF
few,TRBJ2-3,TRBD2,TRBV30,TGTGCTTTAGCGGGGGGCGGGCATACGCAGTATTTT,CALAGGGHTQYF
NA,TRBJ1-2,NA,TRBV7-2,TGTGCCAGCAGCTTATTGGGGACAACCTATGGCTACACCTTC,CASSLLGTTYGYTF
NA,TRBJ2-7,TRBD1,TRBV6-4,TGTGCCAGCAGGGCGGGACAGGGGGGGTACGAGCAGTACTTC,CASRAGQGGYEQYF
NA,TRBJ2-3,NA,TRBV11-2,TGTGCCAGCAGCTTAGATAGGGCTAGCGGCACAGATACGCAGTATTTT,CASSLDRASGTDTQYF
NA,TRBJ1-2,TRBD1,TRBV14,TGTGCCAGCCAGGGGGTCGTGGACTACACCTTC,CASQGVVDYTF
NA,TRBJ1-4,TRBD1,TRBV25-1,TGTGCCAGCAGTGTAAGACAGGGGGCGAGTGAAAAACTGTTTTTT,CASSVRQGASEKLFF
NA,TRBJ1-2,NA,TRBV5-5,TGTGCCAGCAGCTTGGTAGAGGCCTCTGGCTACACCTTC,CASSLVEASGYTF
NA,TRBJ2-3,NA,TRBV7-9,TGTGCCAGCAGCTTTACAGGGAGAGCAGATACGCAGTATTTT,CASSFTGRADTQYF
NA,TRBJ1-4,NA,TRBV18,TGTGCCAGCTCACAATCTCAGGGGAATGAAAAACTGTTTTTT,CASSQSQGNEKLFF
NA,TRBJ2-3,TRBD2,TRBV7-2,TGTGCCAGCAGCTTAGTGCGGACTAGCGGGAGTGGAAGGACAGATACGCAGTATTTT,CASSLVRTSGSGRTDTQYF
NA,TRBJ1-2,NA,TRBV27,TGTGCCAGCAGCCCCCTAGGGGGAGTTAATTATGGCTACACCTTC,CASSPLGGVNYGYTF
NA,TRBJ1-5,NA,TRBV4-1,TGCGCCAGCAGCCAAGGGGCCAGCAATCAGCCCCAGCATTTT,CASSQGASNQPQHF
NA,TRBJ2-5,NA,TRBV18,TGTGCCAGCTCACCATCACAGCAAGAGACCCAGTACTTC,CASSPSQQETQYF
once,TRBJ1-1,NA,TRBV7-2,TGTGCCAGCAGCTCTACGGGGTACACTGAAGCTTTCTTT,CASSSTGYTEAFF
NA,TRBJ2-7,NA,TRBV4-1,TGCGCCAGCAGCCAAGTGACCACAGGGTACTTTTACGAGCAGTACTTC,CASSQVTTGYFYEQYF
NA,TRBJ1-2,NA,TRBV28,TGTGCCAGCCGCATCGAGGGCGCTTCTAACTATGGCTACACCTTC,CASRIEGASNYGYTF
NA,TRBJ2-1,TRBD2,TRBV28,TGTGCCAGCAGTATTGGACTAGCGGGGAGACAGAATGAGCAGTTCTTC,CASSIGLAGRQNEQFF
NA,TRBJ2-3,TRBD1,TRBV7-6,TGTGCCAGCAGTTCAGTCTACAGGGGAAACACAGATACGCAGTATTTT,CASSSVYRGNTDTQYF
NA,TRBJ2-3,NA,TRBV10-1,TGCGCCAGCAGTGAGGGACAGAGCCCCACAGATACGCAGTATTTT,CASSEGQSPTDTQYF
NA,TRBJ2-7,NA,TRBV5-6,TGTGCCAGTCAATTTTTAGCCCCAGCAGGGCCGGTCATGGAGCAGTACTTC,CASQFLAPAGPVMEQYF